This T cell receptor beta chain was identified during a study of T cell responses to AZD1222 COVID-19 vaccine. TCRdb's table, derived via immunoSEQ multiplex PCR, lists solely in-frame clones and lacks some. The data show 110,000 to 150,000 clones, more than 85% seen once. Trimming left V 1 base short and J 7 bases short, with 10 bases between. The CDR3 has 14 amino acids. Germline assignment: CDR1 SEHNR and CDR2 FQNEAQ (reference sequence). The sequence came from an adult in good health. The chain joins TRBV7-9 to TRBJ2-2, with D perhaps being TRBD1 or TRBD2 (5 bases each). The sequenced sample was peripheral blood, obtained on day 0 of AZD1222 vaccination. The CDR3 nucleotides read TGTGCCAGCAGCTTAGGGGGACGTTTCGGGGAGCTGTTTTTT. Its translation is CASSLGGRFGELFF.